This T cell receptor beta chain stems from a study of CXCR3-negative and CXCR3-positive naive CD8 T cells. The overall study: Overall TRB read output was some 140 million, and each library contained about 1.5 +/- 0.3 million reads.

The CDR3 has 13 residues. Germline V lookup: CDR1 MNHNY, CDR2 SVGAGI (reference sequence). Via 5' RACE with UMI labels, TRB cDNA libraries were prepared. TCRdb reprocessed the 5' RACE reads; each CDR3 protein has one entry and no DNA is given. There are 40,000 to 45,000 distinct CDR3 sequences in the sample, with approximately 1.9% held by the top ten. Whole-study findings and limits: Naive subsets had comparable surface CD5; TCR strength was inferred from TRB CDR3 properties. In CXCR3-positive naive cells, the TRB CDR3s were more hydrophobic than in CXCR3-negative naive cells.

A remark on this clonotype: As yet, its antigen is unknown.

The specimen was naive CXCR3- CD8+ T cells from blood. Indicated subset: CD45RO-CCR7+CD27+CD95- naive CD8+ T cells lacking CXCR3 (TNR3-). This clonotype was obtained from a human donor in good health. Some clones in this sample may be carry-over from other donors' samples. This sequence joins TRBV6-6 and TRBJ1-1. The CDR3 loop is CASSYPESGDAFF.